This TCR beta chain was obtained from a study of shared clonotypes between healthy human individuals. The CDR3 extends over 13 amino acids. V lost 3 bases and J lost 1, with 6 bases in between. Germline V CDR1 and CDR2: SGHTA, FQGTGA. Profiling relied on immunoSEQ multiplex PCR, and the TCRdb table lists in-frame clones only, not all of them. Found here are around 510,000 clones, roughly 79% of them singletons; the top ten hold around 13%. This clonotype was obtained from a woman aged 40-49 years in good health. Some clones in this sample may be carry-over from other donors' samples. The V gene is TRBV7-3, the J gene TRBJ1-1; D remains ambiguous. Material: PBMCs. As DNA, the CDR3 is TGTGCCAGCAGCTTTTCGGAGAACACTGAAGCTTTCTTT. Translation gives CASSFSENTEAFF.